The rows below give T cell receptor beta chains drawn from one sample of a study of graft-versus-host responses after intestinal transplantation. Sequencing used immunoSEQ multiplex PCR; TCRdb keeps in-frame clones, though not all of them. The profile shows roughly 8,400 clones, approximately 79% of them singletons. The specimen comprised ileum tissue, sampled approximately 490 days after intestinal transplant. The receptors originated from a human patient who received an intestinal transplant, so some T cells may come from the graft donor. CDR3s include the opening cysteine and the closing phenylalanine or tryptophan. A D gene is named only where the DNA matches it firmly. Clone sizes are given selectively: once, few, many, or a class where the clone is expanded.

cdr3_aa: CASTRTGNQPQHF; cdr3_nt: TGTGCCAGTACTAGGACAGGGAATCAGCCCCAGCATTTT; cdr3_length: 13; j_call: TRBJ1-5; v_call: TRBV19; d_call: TRBD1; clone_size: once
cdr3_aa: CASSLAVTGTSGGEQFF; cdr3_nt: TGCGCCAGCAGCTTGGCCGTTACCGGGACTAGCGGTGGTGAGCAGTTCTTC; cdr3_length: 17; j_call: TRBJ2-1; v_call: TRBV5-1; d_call: TRBD2; clone_size: few
cdr3_aa: CASSSPGGVGEKLFF; cdr3_nt: TGTGCCAGCAGCTCGCCGGGCGGGGTTGGGGAAAAACTGTTTTTT; cdr3_length: 15; j_call: TRBJ1-4; v_call: TRBV5-6; d_call: .; clone_size: .
cdr3_aa: CASTGAGYSNQPQHF; cdr3_nt: TGTGCCAGCACAGGGGCAGGCTATAGCAATCAGCCCCAGCATTTT; cdr3_length: 15; j_call: TRBJ1-5; v_call: TRBV2; d_call: .; clone_size: .
cdr3_aa: CAISVGTNTEAFF; cdr3_nt: TGTGCCATCAGTGTCGGAACGAACACTGAAGCTTTCTTT; cdr3_length: 13; j_call: TRBJ1-1; v_call: TRBV10-3; d_call: .; clone_size: .
cdr3_aa: CASSYEASNEKLFF; cdr3_nt: TGTGCCAGCAGTTACGAGGCCAGTAATGAAAAACTGTTTTTT; cdr3_length: 14; j_call: TRBJ1-4; v_call: TRBV6-5; d_call: .; clone_size: .
cdr3_aa: CASSITGYEQYF; cdr3_nt: TGTGCCAGCTCGATTACAGGCTACGAGCAGTACTTC; cdr3_length: 12; j_call: TRBJ2-7; v_call: TRBV2; d_call: .; clone_size: .
cdr3_aa: CATQGRSSYEQYF; cdr3_nt: TGTGCCACCCAGGGACGGTCCTCCTACGAGCAGTACTTC; cdr3_length: 13; j_call: TRBJ2-7; v_call: TRBV6-1; d_call: .; clone_size: .
cdr3_aa: CASSDSGTSGPRDTQYF; cdr3_nt: TGTGCCAGCAGTGACTCGGGGACTAGCGGGCCGAGAGATACGCAGTATTTT; cdr3_length: 17; j_call: TRBJ2-3; v_call: TRBV6-4; d_call: TRBD2; clone_size: .
cdr3_aa: CASTQPGHWDEQYF; cdr3_nt: TGTGCCAGCACCCAGCCGGGCCACTGGGACGAGCAGTACTTC; cdr3_length: 14; j_call: TRBJ2-7; v_call: TRBV11-2; d_call: .; clone_size: .
cdr3_aa: CASSQAAGAGEVETQYF; cdr3_nt: TGTGCCAGCAGCCAAGCCGCCGGGGCGGGAGAGGTGGAGACCCAGTACTTC; cdr3_length: 17; j_call: TRBJ2-5; v_call: TRBV4-2; d_call: TRBD2; clone_size: .
cdr3_aa: CASSLGGNNQPQHF; cdr3_nt: TGTGCCAGCAGCTTGGGGGGAAACAATCAGCCCCAGCATTTT; cdr3_length: 14; j_call: TRBJ1-5; v_call: TRBV7-9; d_call: .; clone_size: .
cdr3_aa: CASSPEGQMNTEAFF; cdr3_nt: TGTGCCAGCTCACCGGAGGGACAGATGAACACTGAAGCTTTCTTT; cdr3_length: 15; j_call: TRBJ1-1; v_call: TRBV18; d_call: TRBD1; clone_size: .
cdr3_aa: CAWSPDNYNEQFF; cdr3_nt: TGTGCCTGGAGTCCGGACAACTACAATGAGCAGTTCTTC; cdr3_length: 13; j_call: TRBJ2-1; v_call: TRBV30; d_call: .; clone_size: once
cdr3_aa: CASSGPTGENTEAFF; cdr3_nt: TGTGCCAGCAGCGGCCCGACAGGGGAGAACACTGAAGCTTTCTTT; cdr3_length: 15; j_call: TRBJ1-1; v_call: TRBV9; d_call: TRBD1; clone_size: .
cdr3_aa: CASSQGERSGYTF; cdr3_nt: TGCGCCAGCAGCCAAGGAGAGAGGAGTGGCTACACCTTC; cdr3_length: 13; j_call: TRBJ1-2; v_call: TRBV4-1; d_call: .; clone_size: few
cdr3_aa: CASSHRPEGSGELFF; cdr3_nt: TGTGCCAGCAGCCACCGCCCTGAGGGGAGCGGGGAGCTGTTTTTT; cdr3_length: 15; j_call: TRBJ2-2; v_call: TRBV7-9; d_call: .; clone_size: .
cdr3_aa: CASSSPPTDTQYF; cdr3_nt: TGTGCCAGCAGTTCCCCCCCCACAGATACGCAGTATTTT; cdr3_length: 13; j_call: TRBJ2-3; v_call: TRBV6-1; d_call: .; clone_size: .
cdr3_aa: CASSSQNEQFF; cdr3_nt: TGCGCCAGCAGCTCACAAAATGAGCAGTTCTTC; cdr3_length: 11; j_call: TRBJ2-1; v_call: TRBV5-1; d_call: .; clone_size: .
cdr3_aa: CASSARGRMNTEAFF; cdr3_nt: TGTGCCAGCAGCGCCCGGGGACGGATGAACACTGAAGCTTTCTTT; cdr3_length: 15; j_call: TRBJ1-1; v_call: TRBV7-9; d_call: .; clone_size: .